This T cell receptor (beta chain) was retrieved from a study of T-cell memory formation after mild COVID-19 (dated by TCRdb to the early 2020s). Broadly, across the study: TCR sequence clusters from the two donors were largely donor specific. In a couple of donors, T-cell clones that expanded and contracted after mild COVID-19 were tracked by sequencing TCRalpha and TCRbeta repertoires over time. The cohort was made up of two young adult volunteers, one female and one male, who were previously healthy.

Of note for this clonotype: Its recognized antigen is unknown. Base-call qualities are not available, and no considerably larger clone is one nucleotide away.

Ficoll-Paque density gradient centrifugation was used to isolate PBMCs. Overall study results and their limits: Whether the second-wave clones peaking on day 37 were SARS-CoV-2 specific was not confirmed. From day 15 to 85, contracting clones showed balanced CD4/CD8 phenotypes, whereas a second wave of clones that expanded from day 15 to 37 leaned towards CD4+. Some responding clones were detected in pre-infection memory, suggesting pre-existing cross-reactive memory T cells joined the SARS-CoV-2 response. Only a couple of mild cases were covered by the study, and larger cohorts that include severe cases with pre-infection samples were considered necessary. Contracting CD4+ clones turned up mainly in the CM and EM memory subsets, whereas EMRA was where CD8+ clones were enriched.

Taken from the germline V gene, the CDR1 and CDR2 loops are SGHDT and YYEEEE. Trimming removed 3 bases from V and 7 bases from J; the gene matches leave 6 bases unexplained. The CDR3 contains 13 residues, cysteine and phenylalanine counted. The only DNA kept is the CDR3, 39 bases in frame from the first base. The sample was run on an Illumina NovaSeq 6000. TCRalpha and TCRbeta cDNA libraries were built by 5'RACE with constant-segment primers, adding sample barcodes and unique molecular identifiers. RNA was extracted from every sample with Trizol reagent. Amplification of the libraries took two PCR steps, and the second step added a second sample barcode plus Illumina TruSeq adapters. Libraries were sequenced on an Illumina NovaSeq with 2 x 150 bp paired-end reads. Turning to the authors' computational methods: The reads were demultiplexed and collapsed into UMI-guided consensus sequences using migec v1.2.7. Using mixcr v2.1.11, UMI consensuses were aligned to TRA and TRB V and J templates and then assembled into clonotypes. A clonotype was counted as expanded or contracted only when both edgeR and NoisET called the clonotype significant, with the noise models trained on biological replicates. For edgeR calls, the cutoffs were a false discovery rate-adjusted p below 0.01 and a log2 fold-change threshold of 1. As an exploratory analysis of dynamics, PCA with hierarchical clustering was applied to max-normalized trajectories of the 1000 most abundant clonotypes. Separately sequenced CD4+ and CD8+ repertoires were used to assign a CD4 or CD8 phenotype to each responding clone. TCRdb trimmed public reads at Q25 via fastp, called clones via MiXCR and kept in-frame beta chains. Identical CDR3 protein sequences are pooled into one entry, listed with their most common genes and DNA. V and J calls and clone size were set by TCRdb, not the authors. The sample table shows about 280,000 distinct CDR3 sequences, and 8.2% are seen once. The ten largest clones take up about 22% of the sample.

Sequences were obtained from PBMCs or a T cell subset sorted from them (not recorded which). The sequence was obtained from a man younger than 30 who had mild COVID-19 (a few samples of this study predate the infection). The sample titles of this study are shuffled in the database, so cell type and time point are left out; the donor was told from shared clones. The sequence joins TRBV5-6 to TRBJ1-2; TRBD1 lines up with 7 middle nucleotides. CDR3 sequence: CASSSTGLFGYTF. The DNA is TGTGCCAGCAGCTCGACAGGGCTGTTTGGCTACACCTTC.